This entry lists 2 T cell receptor beta chains sequenced from one sample in a study of shared clonotypes between healthy human individuals. The repertoire was sequenced with immunoSEQ multiplex PCR; TCRdb's copy has only in-frame clones and lacks some. Of some 690,000 clones listed, less than 95% are singletons. Sequencing was done on a sample of memory CD8+ T cells from PBMCs. Stated subset: CD45RO+ cells pooled with CCR7-negative TemRA cells. The receptors were gathered from a man aged 18-30 years in good health. Some clones in this sample may be carry-over from other donors' samples.

V and J are TRBV19 and TRBJ1-2; tentative D call: TRBD1 (5 bases). V lost 6 bases and J lost 4, with 18 bases in between. The CDR3 loop spans 15 amino acids. Germline V gene sequence: CDR1 LNHDA, CDR2 SQIVND (reference sequence). DNA of the CDR3: TGTGCCAGTAGACCAAGGGGCGGGGAGGCCTATGGCTACACCTTC. It encodes CASRPRGGEAYGYTF. The variable domain in full, with the rest retrieved from reference TRBV19 and TRBJ1-2, is DGGITQSPKYLFRKEGQNVTLSCEQNLNHDAMYWYRQDPGQGLRLIYYSQIVNDFQKGDIAEGYSVSREKKESFPLTVTSAQKNPTAFYLCASRPRGGEAYGYTFGSGTRLTVV.

The V gene is TRBV27, the J gene TRBJ2-7, with D tentatively TRBD1 (5 bases). The CDR3 contains 15 residues. Deletions cut 5 bases from V and 5 bases from J, with 19 bases between. Looked up from germline, CDR1 is MNHEY and CDR2 is SMNVEV (reference sequence). CDR3 in amino acids: CASSAGAGPIHEQYF. In nucleotides, the CDR3 is TGTGCCAGCAGTGCAGGAGCAGGGCCAATCCACGAGCAGTACTTC.